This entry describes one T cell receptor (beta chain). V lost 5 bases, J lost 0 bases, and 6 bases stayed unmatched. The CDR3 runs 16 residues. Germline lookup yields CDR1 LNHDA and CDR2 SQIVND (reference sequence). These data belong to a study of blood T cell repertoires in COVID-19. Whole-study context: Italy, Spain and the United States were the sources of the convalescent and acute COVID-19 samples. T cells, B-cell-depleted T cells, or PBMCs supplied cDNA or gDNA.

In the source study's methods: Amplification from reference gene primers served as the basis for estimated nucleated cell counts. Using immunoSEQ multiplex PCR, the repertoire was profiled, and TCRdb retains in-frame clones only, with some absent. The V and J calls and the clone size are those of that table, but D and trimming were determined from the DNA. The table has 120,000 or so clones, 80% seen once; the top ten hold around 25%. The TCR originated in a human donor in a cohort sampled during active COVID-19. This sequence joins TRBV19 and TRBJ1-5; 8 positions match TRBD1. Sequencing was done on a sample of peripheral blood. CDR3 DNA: TGTGCCAGTAGTCCACGGACAGGGATTAGCAATCAGCCCCAGCATTTT. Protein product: CASSPRTGISNQPQHF.